This TCR beta chain was captured in a study of blood T cell repertoires in COVID-19. Germline CDR1 reads KGHDR; CDR2 reads SFDVKD. CDR3 length: 17 residues. Trimming removed 2 bases from V and 2 bases from J, with 15 bases in between. Assay used: immunoSEQ multiplex PCR; TCRdb lists only in-frame clones, some missing. The sample contains about 64,000 clones, about four fifths of which appear only once. The specimen was peripheral blood. The V and J genes are TRBV24-1 and TRBJ2-1; D perhaps matches TRBD1 (6 bases). This clonotype was obtained from a human donor in a cohort sampled during active COVID-19. CDR3 in DNA: TGTGCCACCAGTGATTCCGCGCGCCGGACAGCCTACAATGAGCAGTTCTTC. It translates to CATSDSARRTAYNEQFF.